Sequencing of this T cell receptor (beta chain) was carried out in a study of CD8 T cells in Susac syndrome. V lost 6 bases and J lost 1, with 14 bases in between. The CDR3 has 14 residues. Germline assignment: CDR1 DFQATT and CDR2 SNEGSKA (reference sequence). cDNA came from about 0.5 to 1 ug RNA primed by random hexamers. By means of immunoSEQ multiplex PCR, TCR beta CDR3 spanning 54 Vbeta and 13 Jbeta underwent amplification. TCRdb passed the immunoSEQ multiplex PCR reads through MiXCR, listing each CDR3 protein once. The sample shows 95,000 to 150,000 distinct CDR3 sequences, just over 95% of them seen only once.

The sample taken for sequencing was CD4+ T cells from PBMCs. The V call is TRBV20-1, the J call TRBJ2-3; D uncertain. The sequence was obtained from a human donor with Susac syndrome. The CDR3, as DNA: TGCAGTGCGATAGCCAAGCTCCGCACAGATACGCAGTATTTT. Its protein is CSAIAKLRTDTQYF.